This T cell receptor (beta chain) comes out of a study of blood T cell repertoires in COVID-19 (dated by TCRdb to 2020 to 2021). Background for the entire study: Samples from collaborators originated in the United States, Italy and Spain and spanned both the acute and convalescent phases of COVID-19. The material from the prospective study consisted of cDNA or gDNA derived from T cells, B-cell-depleted T cells, or PBMCs. The dataset comprised deeply sampled blood TCRbeta repertoires from subjects exposed to, actively infected with, or recovered from COVID-19. The repertoires were released in a freely available public database intended as a resource for research on the immune response to SARS-CoV-2. Samples came from the ongoing ImmuneRACE study (first 160 participants) plus 1,254 subjects from 6 global collaborators. Sample metadata almost always included a de-identified subject ID, COVID-19 status, age in years and sex. Where available, HLA class I and class II types were taken from metadata supplied by the sample provider and were not determined by assay-based typing. Findings and caveats that apply to the study as a whole: How much clinical and demographic metadata was included differed by source and by participant, and the metadata was provided uncurated.

Worth noting for this clone: Its antigen remains unidentified. The record has no base qualities; no much larger clone is one base away.

In the prospective study, participants were about 18 to 100 years old, resided in about two dozen geographic areas of the United States, and were enrolled through a virtual design. Cohort assignment in the prospective study relied on participant-reported clinical history from a screening survey and a study questionnaire. Recovered participants in ImmuneRACE Cohort 3 were defined as having two consecutive negative NP/OP PCR tests, clearance from a healthcare professional, or resolution of symptoms. In the prospective study, whole blood, serum and a nasopharyngeal or oropharyngeal swab were collected from each participant by mobile phlebotomists. Additional blood draws and questionnaires over an approximately 2-month period could optionally be provided by prospective study participants. Blood samples from the prospective study were shipped frozen or at room temperature prior to DNA extraction. Inclusive of the bounding cysteine and phenylalanine, the CDR3 is 14 residues long. Of the read, only the CDR3 DNA is kept; its 42 bases are in frame from base 1. V is shortened by 0 bases, J by 3 bases, and the region joining them spans 10 bases. The germline V gene supplies CDR1 SGHRS and CDR2 YFSETQ.

TCRbeta CDR3 regions were amplified from genomic DNA by means of the immunoSEQ Assay, a bias-controlled multiplex PCR. The study's own analysis went as follows. Nucleated cell counts per sample were estimated from amplification of reference gene primers within the assay. Sequence reads were collapsed and filtered to measure the absolute abundance of every unique TCRbeta CDR3 rearrangement. Productive Simpson clonality was computed per sample as the square root of Simpson's diversity index over productive rearrangements. TCRdb holds this immuneACCESS table with in-frame rearrangements only. Some clones are missing; in checked studies, unresolved V genes explain under half, and the rest has no known cause. D and trimming come from the DNA, and the V and J calls and clone size come from that table. The sample includes some 270,000 clones, with around 90% observed a single time. The ten largest clones take up 1.5% to 2% of the sample.

The receptor's source is a woman aged 40 to 50 who had recovered from COVID-19. The V and J segments used are TRBV5-1 and TRBJ2-7, with the D gene call left open. Specimen: PBMCs or T cells enriched from blood (not recorded which). The CDR3 is CASSLAAGVYEQYF. The nucleotide sequence reads TGCGCCAGCAGCTTGGCGGCCGGAGTCTACGAGCAGTACTTC.